The 23 T cell receptor beta chains given below trace back to one sample, sequenced in a study of regulatory T cells in long-lasting Graves disease. Construction of the TCR beta libraries employed iRepertoire HTBI primers in conjunction with Arm-PCR of CDR3 regions. TCRdb itself ran the multiplex PCR reads through MiXCR, one entry per CDR3 protein. Of a few hundred thousand distinct CDR3 sequences listed, over 15% are singletons. As for time point: newly diagnosed GD, antithyroid drugs for less than 3 months. RNA isolated from PBMCs was used to make the TCR library. The data were also submitted as part of a second study, on T cells in Graves' hyperthyroidism and ophthalmopathy.

The sample consisted of peripheral blood mononuclear cells (PBMCs), taken at new diagnosis, from a patient treated with antithyroid drugs. The source is a man in his forties with Graves disease.

In its sample, this clonotype was seen many times. The chain uses TRBV6-1 and TRBJ2-1; 9 positions match TRBD1. CDR1 and CDR2 from the germline V gene are MNHNS and SASEGT. This CDR3 region has 15 residues. With V trimmed by 5 bases and J by 4 bases, 6 bases remained unmatched. The CDR3 protein is CASSTYRGRYNEQFF. The CDR3 region has the DNA TGTGCCAGCAGTACCTACAGGGGGCGGTACAATGAGCAGTTCTTC.

This clonotype was seen repeatedly, ten times or more. V and J are TRBV28 and TRBJ1-6; a possible D gene is TRBD1 (6 bases). With 8 bases removed from V and 8 bases from J, the gap between germline ends came to 19 bases. Germline V gene data show CDR1 as MDHEN and CDR2 as SYDVKM. This CDR3 comprises 15 residues. The DNA for the CDR3 is TGTGCCAGCGGCCTGGGAGGGGGGAGGGATTCACCCCTCCACTTT. Protein product: CASGLGGGRDSPLHF.

The chain combines TRBV7-6 with TRBJ1-2; TRBD1 matches 7 bases. From germline, CDR1 is SGHVS and CDR2 FNYEAQ. V shed 5 bases, J shed 2 bases, and the junction held 8 bases outside the gene matches. This CDR3 has 15 amino acids. The DNA of the CDR3 is TGTGCCAGCAGCCCAGGACCGGGACAGAACTATGGCTACACCTTC. This sequence encodes CASSPGPGQNYGYTF.

The chain combines TRBV27 with TRBJ2-7; TRBD2 aligns across 11 bases. The junction had 9 bases not matched to a gene; V was cut back by 5 bases and J by 12 bases. The length of the CDR3 is 13 residues. From germline, CDR1 is MNHEY and CDR2 SMNVEV (reference sequence). The DNA for the CDR3 is TGTGCCAGCAGTACTAGACTAGCGGGGCTGACGTACTTC. Amino acids: CASSTRLAGLTYF.

Only a few counts were recorded for this clonotype. The chain couples TRBV5-1 to TRBJ2-5; 8 bases map to TRBD2. The CDR3 runs 14 residues. V was pared by 3 bases and J by 5 bases, with 6 bases of the junction left unmatched. Germline assignment: CDR1 SGHRS and CDR2 YFSETQ. CDR3 coding DNA: TGCGCCAGCAGCTACCTGGTAGCGGGGGAGACCCAGTACTTC. It is translated as CASSYLVAGETQYF.

This clonotype appeared many times. This chain links TRBV12-3 or TRBV12-4 with TRBJ2-1; possibly TRBD1 for D (5 bases). V was cut by 6 bases and J by 6 bases, with 18 bases left in between. This CDR3 is 15 amino acids long. The CDR3 spells CASSSAQVLTNEQFF. Here the CDR3 DNA reads TGTGCCAGCAGCTCTGCACAGGTCCTAACCAATGAGCAGTTCTTC.

The table lists this clonotype with many counts. The V call is TRBV20-1, the J call TRBJ2-2; no firm D call. CDR3 length: 14 amino acids. The germline V gene encodes CDR1 DFQATT and CDR2 SNEGSKA (reference sequence). The V end was cut by 0 bases, the J end by 1 base, with 6 bases between. Here the CDR3 reads CSARDPRNTGELFF. The CDR3 DNA is TGCAGTGCTAGAGATCCCCGGAACACCGGGGAGCTGTTTTTT.

This clonotype was counted ten times or more. J is TRBJ2-7 and V is TRBV2; unclear D gene. The germline V and J ends were trimmed by 0 bases and 7 bases, with 16 bases remaining between them. Germline CDR1 reads SNHLY; CDR2 reads FYNNEI. This CDR3 has 15 amino acids. The CDR3 nucleotides read TGTGCCAGCAGTGAAGCGCTTGGTCTAACCTGGGAGCAGTACTTC. It codes for CASSEALGLTWEQYF. Full variable domain (outside the CDR3, taken from reference TRBV2 and TRBJ2-7): EPEVTQTPSHQVTQMGQEVILRCVPISNHLYFYWYRQILGQKVEFLVSFYNNEISEKSEIFDDQFSVERPDGSNFTLKIRSTKLEDSAMYFCASSEALGLTWEQYFGPGTRLTVT.

This clonotype has ten or more counts. This rearrangement joins TRBV20-1 to TRBJ2-7, with D maybe TRBD1 (5 bases). Germline values: CDR1 DFQATT, CDR2 SNEGSKA (reference sequence). This CDR3 has 12 residues. The CDR3 coding sequence is TGCAGCGTTAGGGCAGGGCACTACGAGCAGTACTTC. It yields the protein CSVRAGHYEQYF.

The sample holds many counts of this clonotype. The rearrangement links TRBV15 to TRBJ2-3; D not certain. Trimming removed 3 bases at V and 4 bases at J, with 11 bases between. Germline loops: CDR1 LNHNV, CDR2 YYDKDF (reference sequence). The CDR3 extends over 14 amino acids. The CDR3 bases are TGTGCCACCAGCAGGTACTCTAGTGCAGATACGCAGTATTTT. As protein: CATSRYSSADTQYF.

The sample holds many counts of this clonotype. The chain has TRBV6-1 and TRBJ1-5; 7 bases align to TRBD1. This CDR3 contains 17 residues. Germline CDR1 is MNHNS and CDR2 is SASEGT. Trimming took 6 bases from V and 0 from J; bases not matched to a gene: 11. DNA for the CDR3: TGTGCCAGCAGGCCTGGGACAGATTTCGATAGCAATCAGCCCCAGCATTTT. It specifies CASRPGTDFDSNQPQHF.

This clonotype was seen at least ten times. The rearrangement links TRBV9 to TRBJ1-1, with D unresolved. V lost 1 base and J lost 0, with 4 bases in between. CDR3 length: 13 residues. Germline lookup yields CDR1 SGDLS and CDR2 YYNGEE. CDR3 residues: CASSVNMNTEAFF. In nucleotides, the CDR3 is TGTGCCAGCAGCGTAAACATGAACACTGAAGCTTTCTTT.

This clonotype occurred many times. V is TRBV6-2 or TRBV6-3 and J is TRBJ2-7; the match to TRBD2 covers 12 bases. The CDR3 spans 14 residues. V lost 2 bases, J lost 4 bases, and 0 bases stayed unmatched. Germline V gene lookup returns CDR1 MNHEY and CDR2 SVGEGT. CDR3 in amino acids: CASSYGTSGYEQYF. CDR3 nucleotide sequence: TGTGCCAGCAGTTACGGGACTAGCGGGTACGAGCAGTACTTC.

The table lists this clonotype with many counts. This chain uses TRBV20-1 with TRBJ2-5; 7 nucleotides align to TRBD1. The CDR3 consists of 16 residues. Germline V gene sequence: CDR1 DFQATT, CDR2 SNEGSKA (reference sequence). Losses at the gene ends were 1 base for V and 5 bases for J; bases not matched to a gene: 13. The CDR3 loop reads CSARVPYRGPRETQYF. CDR3 DNA sequence: TGCAGTGCTAGAGTCCCTTACAGGGGCCCTAGGGAGACCCAGTACTTC.

This clonotype was detected many times. The rearrangement uses TRBV7-8 and TRBJ2-2, with D tentatively TRBD1 (5 bases). V lost 4 bases to trimming and J lost 5 bases, with 8 bases between them. Germline V lookup: CDR1 SGHVS, CDR2 FQNEAQ. The CDR3 extends over 13 amino acids. The CDR3 DNA follows: TGTGCCAGCAGCTCGACAGTAACCGGGGAGCTGTTTTTT. Amino acid sequence: CASSSTVTGELFF.

This clonotype was seen repeatedly, ten times or more. The chain couples TRBV6-1 to TRBJ2-2; 9 bases align to TRBD2. CDR1 and CDR2 (germline): MNHNS, SASEGT. V was pared by 6 bases and J by 2 bases, with 7 bases of the junction left unmatched. The CDR3 spans 16 residues. The CDR3, as DNA: TGTGCCAGCAGAAATAGCGGGGGAGGAAACACCGGGGAGCTGTTTTTT. Amino acids: CASRNSGGGNTGELFF.

This clonotype was detected only a few times. This chain connects TRBV6-2 or TRBV6-3 to TRBJ1-5; D might be TRBD1 (5 bases). V was clipped by 6 bases and J by 1 base, with 16 bases between them. This CDR3 spans 16 amino acids. CDR1 is MNHEY and CDR2 is SVGEGT in the germline V gene. For the CDR3, the DNA is TGTGCCAGCAGAGCTCTCGACAGTGGAAGCAATCAGCCCCAGCATTTT. Translated, it gives CASRALDSGSNQPQHF.

At least ten counts were recorded for this clonotype. The genes are TRBV28 and TRBJ2-5, with D possibly being TRBD2 (5 bases). CDR1 is MDHEN, CDR2 SYDVKM, per germline. The CDR3 extends over 14 amino acids. The germline V and J ends were trimmed by 10 bases and 1 base, with 16 bases remaining between them. This chain's CDR3 is CANQLIRGQETQYF. The CDR3 nucleotides read TGTGCCAACCAACTAATCCGGGGCCAAGAGACCCAGTACTTC. The entire variable domain, with the rest obtained from reference TRBV28 and TRBJ2-5, is as follows: DVKVTQSSRYLVKRTGEKVFLECVQDMDHENMFWYRQDPGLGLRLIYFSYDVKMKEKGDIPEGYSVSREKKERFSLILESASTNQTSMYLCANQLIRGQETQYFGPGTRLLVL.

This clonotype was seen repeatedly, ten times or more. The chain carries TRBV2 and TRBJ2-3, with D perhaps matching TRBD2 (5 bases). Germline V gene data show CDR1 as SNHLY and CDR2 as FYNNEI. The V end lost 7 bases, the J end lost 1 base, and 18 bases lay between the germline ends. This CDR3 has 16 residues. CDR3 bases: TGTGCCAGCACCCTAGACCGGGGAGACGGCACAGATACGCAGTATTTT. Its protein product is CASTLDRGDGTDTQYF.

The V and J genes are TRBV20-1 and TRBJ2-1; unclear D gene. From germline, CDR1 is DFQATT and CDR2 SNEGSKA (reference sequence). With 5 bases removed from V and 7 bases from J, the gap between germline ends came to 18 bases. This CDR3 is 14 amino acids long. The CDR3 nucleotides are TGCAGTGCTTGTAACAGCCCTCGGTGGAATGAGCAGTTCTTC. Translation: CSACNSPRWNEQFF.

This clonotype was counted ten times or more. The chain joins TRBV3-1 to TRBJ1-1; D ambiguous. Trimming removed 4 bases at V and 0 bases at J, with 9 bases between. Germline V CDR1 and CDR2: LGHDT, YNNKEL (reference sequence). The CDR3 is 14 residues long. Here the CDR3 reads CASSPAGVNTEAFF. The CDR3 DNA is TGTGCCAGCAGCCCAGCCGGGGTGAACACTGAAGCTTTCTTT.

This clonotype was seen many times. The chain recombines TRBV11-2 with TRBJ2-7; 8 bases are shared with TRBD1. The J segment lost 2 bases and the V segment lost 6 bases, leaving 9 bases of the junction unmatched. Germline CDR1 reads SGHAT; CDR2 reads FQNNGV. The CDR3 extends over 15 amino acids. CDR3 protein: CASSSANRGAYEQYF. The DNA for the CDR3 is TGTGCCAGCAGTTCGGCCAACAGGGGGGCCTACGAGCAGTACTTC.

The chain carries TRBV5-1 and TRBJ1-4; TRBD1 agrees at 7 bases. The CDR3 contains 14 residues. Germline V gene sequence: CDR1 SGHRS, CDR2 YFSETQ. The trim removed 0 bases at V and 8 bases at J, leaving 4 bases unmatched. Here the CDR3 DNA reads TGCGCCAGCAGCTTGGAGACAGGGAGAGAAAAACTGTTTTTT. Translation: CASSLETGREKLFF.